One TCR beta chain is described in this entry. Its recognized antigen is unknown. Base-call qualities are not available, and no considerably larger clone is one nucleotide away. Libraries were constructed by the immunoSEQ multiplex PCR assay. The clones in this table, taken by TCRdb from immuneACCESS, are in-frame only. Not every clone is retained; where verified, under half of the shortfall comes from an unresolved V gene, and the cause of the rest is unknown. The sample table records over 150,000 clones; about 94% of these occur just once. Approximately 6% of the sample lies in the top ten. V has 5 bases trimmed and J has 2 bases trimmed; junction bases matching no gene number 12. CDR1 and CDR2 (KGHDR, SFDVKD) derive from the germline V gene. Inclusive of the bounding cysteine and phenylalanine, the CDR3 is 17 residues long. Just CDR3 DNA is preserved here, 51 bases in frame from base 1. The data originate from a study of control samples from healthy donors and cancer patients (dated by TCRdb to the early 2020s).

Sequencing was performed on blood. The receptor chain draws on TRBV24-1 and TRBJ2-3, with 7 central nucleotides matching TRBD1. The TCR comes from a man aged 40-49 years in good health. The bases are TGTGCCACCAGTGCCCGTGGCCGACAGGGCTTCACAGATACGCAGTATTTT. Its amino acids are CATSARGRQGFTDTQYF.